The present entry profiles one TCR beta chain with its context. This clone was seen only a few times. Its antigen specificity is not known. The record has no base qualities; no much larger clone is one base away. Participants in the prospective study were enrolled through a virtual design, were aged roughly 18 to 100 years, and lived in 24 United States geographic areas. Cohort assignment in the prospective study relied on participant-reported clinical history from a screening survey and a study questionnaire. ImmuneRACE Cohort 3 recovered participants were defined by two consecutive negative NP/OP PCR tests, healthcare professional clearance, or symptom resolution. In the prospective study, mobile phlebotomists collected whole blood, serum and a nasopharyngeal or oropharyngeal swab from each participant. Prospective study participants could optionally give additional blood draws and questionnaires over an approximately two-month period. Before DNA extraction, blood samples from the prospective study were shipped at room temperature or frozen.

V and J lose 6 bases and 0 bases, and a span of 15 bases separates them. The germline V gene specifies SQVTM as CDR1 and ANQGSEA as CDR2. There are 14 amino acids in the CDR3, from cysteine to phenylalanine inclusive. Of the read, only the CDR3 DNA is kept; its 42 bases are in frame from base 1. TCRbeta CDR3 regions were amplified from genomic DNA by means of the immunoSEQ Assay, a bias-controlled multiplex PCR. For the original study's pipeline: Nucleated cell counts per sample were estimated from amplification of reference gene primers within the assay. Sequence reads were collapsed and filtered to measure the absolute abundance of every unique TCRbeta CDR3 rearrangement. For each sample, productive Simpson clonality was calculated as the square root of Simpson's diversity index across productive rearrangements. TCRdb took over this immuneACCESS table, retaining in-frame rearrangements with V and J assigned. Such tables are incomplete; in checked studies, under half of the missing clones stem from an unresolved V gene, and the remainder is unexplained. V and J calls and clone size are given by that table; D and trimming were obtained from the DNA. The sample data list some 210,000 clones, and 70% to 90% of these were observed just once. Around a tenth of the sample is taken by the ten largest.

These data come from a study of blood T cell repertoires in COVID-19 (TCRdb year 2020). A note on the overall study: The collaborator samples originated in the United States, Italy and Spain and spanned the acute and convalescent phases of COVID-19. Where HLA class I and class II types were available, the types were taken from metadata supplied by the sample provider, not from assay-based typing. The repertoires were released in a freely available public database intended as a resource for research on the immune response to SARS-CoV-2. Deeply sampled blood TCRbeta repertoires from subjects exposed to, actively infected with, or recovered from COVID-19 were included in the dataset. The sample metadata nearly always contained a de-identified subject ID, COVID-19 status, age in years and sex. The material from the prospective study consisted of cDNA or gDNA derived from T cells, B-cell-depleted T cells, or PBMCs. Samples were obtained from the ongoing ImmuneRACE study (first 160 participants) and from 1,254 subjects provided by 6 global collaborators.

What the authors observed across the whole study: The amount of clinical and demographic metadata varied by source and participant and was provided uncurated.

The source is a man between 40 and 49 years old who had recovered from COVID-19. Sequenced sample: PBMCs or T cells enriched from blood (not recorded which). The chain is encoded by TRBV29-1 joined to TRBJ2-7; TRBD1 might be the D gene, on 6 matching bases. The DNA sequence is TGCAGCGTCACACAGGGTCTAAGCTCCTACGAGCAGTACTTC. It is translated as CSVTQGLSSYEQYF.